The sample holds one count of the clone carrying this T cell receptor (beta chain). Germline-derived CDR1 and CDR2 are SGHAT and FQNNGV. V lost 2 bases, J lost 4 bases, and 5 bases stayed unmatched. This CDR3 contains 15 residues. This sample is drawn from a study of blood T cell repertoires in COVID-19. Background on the study: Donors in the United States, Italy and Spain gave samples during acute or convalescent COVID-19.

In the study's own analysis: Using reference gene primer amplification, nucleated cell counts were estimated. Produced via immunoSEQ multiplex PCR; TCRdb's table is partial and in-frame only. Clonal size and the V and J genes are those of that table, whereas D and trimming came from the DNA. Seen here are 300,000 to 450,000 clones, approximately 84% observed once, and the top ten hold more than 1%. Participant ages covered about 18 to 100 years across 24 US areas. Cohorts were based on clinical histories the participants reported. The TCR originated in a woman aged 30 to 39 who had recovered from COVID-19. The V and J genes are TRBV11-2 and TRBJ2-3; 8 nucleotides line up with TRBD2. Sequenced: PBMCs or T cells enriched from blood (not recorded which). CDR3 DNA: TGTGCCAGCAGCTTACGGCGGGGGGCCGCAGATACGCAGTATTTT. Translated, it gives CASSLRRGAADTQYF.